The 20 T cell receptor beta chains below all came from one sample that was sequenced in a study of OX40 agonist ivuxolimab in advanced cancers. Libraries were prepared by immunoSEQ multiplex PCR; TCRdb keeps only in-frame clonotypes and omits some of them. This table has approximately 50,000 clones, about 88% appearing once. The sequences come from CD4+ or CD8+ T cells sorted from blood, collected in a trial of the OX40 agonist ivuxolimab. All receptors derive from an adult with an advanced solid tumor such as melanoma, head and neck, liver or kidney cancer.

This clone was seen only once. The V and J genes are TRBV19 and TRBJ1-5, with D unresolved. CDR1 is LNHDA, CDR2 SQIVND, per germline (reference sequence). Deletions cut 7 bases from V and 0 bases from J, with 10 bases between. The CDR3 totals 14 residues. The CDR3 loop is CASNGFVSNQPQHF. The CDR3 nucleotides are TGTGCCAGTAACGGATTTGTTAGCAATCAGCCCCAGCATTTT.

The DNA of the CDR3 is TGCAGCGTCAGAATCTCCCACGGGGAGCTGTTTTTT. Protein: CSVRISHGELFF. This rearrangement joins TRBV29-1 to TRBJ2-2; no firm D call. The CDR3 is made up of 12 amino acids. Trimming took off 6 bases at V and 7 bases at J, with 12 bases between the two ends. The V gene's germline CDR1 is SQVTM and CDR2 ANQGSEA.

V and J are TRBV5-1 and TRBJ2-7; 9 bases line up with TRBD2. The length of the CDR3 is 15 residues. Looked up from germline, CDR1 is SGHRS and CDR2 is YFSETQ. With V trimmed by 4 bases and J by 2 bases, 7 bases remained unmatched. The CDR3 nucleotides read TGCGCCAGCAGCCCTACTAGCGGGTCGGCCTACGAGCAGTACTTC. Amino acids: CASSPTSGSAYEQYF.

Only one count was recorded for this clone. V usage is TRBV5-6 and J usage is TRBJ2-3; 8 nucleotides match TRBD2. The CDR3 covers 14 residues. In germline, CDR1 is SGHDT, CDR2 YYEEEE. V lost 3 bases, J lost 10 bases, and 10 bases stayed unmatched. The CDR3 is CASSSKSTSGAQYF. The CDR3 DNA sequence: TGTGCCAGCAGCTCCAAAAGCACTAGCGGAGCGCAGTATTTT. Looking up the rest from reference TRBV5-6 and TRBJ2-3 gives the full variable domain: DAGVTQSPTHLIKTRGQQVTLRCSPKSGHDTVSWYQQALGQGPQFIFQYYEEEERQRGNFPDRFSGHQFPNYSSELNVNALLLGDSALYLCASSSKSTSGAQYFGPGTRLTVL.

This clone appeared a few times. CDR3 nucleotide sequence: TGTGCCTGGACCCTTGCCTGGGAAAAAAACATTCAGTACTTC. Amino acid sequence: CAWTLAWEKNIQYF. J is TRBJ2-4 and V is TRBV30; D is unclear. From germline, CDR1 is GTSNPN and CDR2 SVGIG (reference sequence). The CDR3 is 14 residues long. V lost 4 bases, J lost 4 bases, and 14 bases lay in between.

The V and J genes are TRBV7-2 and TRBJ2-3, with TRBD2 matching 13 bases. The CDR3 runs to 17 residues. Germline assignment: CDR1 SGHTA and CDR2 FQGNSA. The V segment lost 2 bases and the J segment 2 bases; nucleotides outside the gene matches: 4. This CDR3 reads CASSLSGTSGATDTQYF. The DNA of the CDR3 is TGTGCCAGCAGCTTATCCGGGACTAGCGGGGCCACAGATACGCAGTATTTT.

The V call is TRBV29-1, the J call TRBJ1-2; D is uncertain. Germline values: CDR1 SQVTM, CDR2 ANQGSEA. The CDR3 length is 15 residues. The V end was cut by 6 bases, the J end by 4 bases, with 21 bases between. This chain's CDR3 is CSVHNQEGPSYGYTF. In DNA form, the CDR3 reads TGCAGCGTCCACAACCAGGAAGGACCTAGCTATGGCTACACCTTC.

DNA of the CDR3: TGTGCCAGCAGTTTGACAGGGGGTATGTCTGGCTATGGCTACACCTTC. Its protein product is CASSLTGGMSGYGYTF. The J gene is TRBJ1-2, the V gene TRBV5-5, with 9 bases aligning to TRBD1. Germline V gene lookup returns CDR1 SGHKS and CDR2 YYEKEE (reference sequence). The CDR3 is made up of 16 amino acids. J was trimmed by 4 bases and V by 5 bases; bases with no gene match: 12.

This clone appeared a few times. The gene calls are TRBV6-5 and TRBJ1-1; D is unresolved. V was cut by 0 bases and J by 4 bases, with 15 bases left in between. Germline CDR1 is MNHEY and CDR2 is SVGAGI. The CDR3 sequence is 16 residues long. DNA for the CDR3: TGTGCCAGCAGTTACTCCCCGGGGAGAGGGAGCACTGAAGCTTTCTTT. Protein product: CASSYSPGRGSTEAFF.

Concerning this clone itself: The germline gene is not matched at one end of the junction; a read error may be the cause. The CDR3 DNA sequence: TGTGCTAGCAGCTTAGAGAGGGGGGACCAAGAGACCCAGTACTTC. As protein: CASSLERGDQETQYF. This chain uses TRBV7-7 with TRBJ2-5; D may match TRBD1 or TRBD2 (6 bases each). The CDR3 spans 15 residues. From germline, CDR1 is SSHAT and CDR2 FNYEAQ (reference sequence).

This chain uses TRBV6-5 with TRBJ1-2, with D unresolved. V lost 0 bases and J lost 4, with 9 bases in between. The CDR3 loop spans 14 amino acids. Germline V CDR1 and CDR2: MNHEY, SVGAGI. CDR3 loop: CASSYSAGLYGYTF. In DNA form, the CDR3 reads TGTGCCAGCAGTTACTCGGCAGGCCTCTATGGCTACACCTTC.

The chain combines TRBV5-1 with TRBJ2-1; 12 nucleotides line up with TRBD1. The CDR3 is 15 amino acids. The germline gives CDR1 SGHRS, CDR2 YFSETQ. Germline trimming cut 3 bases from V and 8 bases from J; bases unmatched to any gene: 6. This CDR3 reads CASSWGQGAPDEQFF. CDR3 in DNA: TGCGCCAGCAGCTGGGGACAGGGGGCACCCGATGAGCAGTTCTTC.

The CDR3 loop is CASRGTGGFNEQFF. The CDR3 nucleotides are TGTGCCAGTAGGGGGACTGGCGGGTTCAATGAGCAGTTCTTC. V gene TRBV19 combines with J gene TRBJ2-1, with D perhaps TRBD2 (6 bases). Trimming pared 6 bases from V and 6 bases from J, leaving 15 bases between. Germline values: CDR1 LNHDA, CDR2 SQIVND (reference sequence). There are 14 residues in the CDR3.

The sample holds a few counts of this clone. This chain links TRBV19 with TRBJ1-5; no reliable D call. Germline V gene lookup returns CDR1 LNHDA and CDR2 SQIVND (reference sequence). This CDR3 has 16 amino acids. Trimming removed 3 bases at V and 1 base at J, with 13 bases between. CDR3 nucleotide sequence: TGTGCCAGTAGTATCACAGCTAGTAACAGCAATCAGCCCCAGCATTTT. Its translation is CASSITASNSNQPQHF.

This chain connects TRBV9 to TRBJ2-2, with 7 positions matching TRBD2. The germline gives CDR1 SGDLS, CDR2 YYNGEE. This CDR3 is built from 16 residues. J gave up 3 bases and V 0 bases, and 5 bases lay outside the gene matches. CDR3 region: CASSVGSSGYTGELFF. As DNA, the CDR3 is TGTGCCAGCAGCGTAGGTTCTAGCGGCTACACCGGGGAGCTGTTTTTT.

Comments on this clone: Other DNA sequences of this sample code for an identical CDR3. The rearrangement joins TRBV27 to TRBJ1-5, with 8 positions matching TRBD1. The V and J ends lost 1 base and 7 bases, in that order; junction bases with no gene match: 3. The V gene's germline CDR1 is MNHEY and CDR2 SMNVEV (reference sequence). This CDR3 is built from 14 residues. CDR3 amino acids: CASSLFTGGQPQHF. In DNA, the CDR3 is TGTGCCAGCAGTTTATTCACAGGGGGACAGCCCCAGCATTTT.

This clone has a handful of counts. V usage is TRBV7-8 and J usage is TRBJ1-1; D possibly corresponds to TRBD1 (6 bases). Germline lookup yields CDR1 SGHVS and CDR2 FQNEAQ. The CDR3 runs 14 residues. Trimming cost V 6 bases and J 1 base, with 12 bases left between them. CDR3 sequence reads: CASRIGGGNTEAFF. The CDR3 DNA reads as TGTGCCAGCAGGATAGGAGGGGGGAACACTGAAGCTTTCTTT.

V usage is TRBV15 and J usage is TRBJ2-1, with D unresolved. Germline CDR1 LNHNV, CDR2 YYDKDF (reference sequence). This CDR3 spans 15 amino acids. The V and J ends lost 1 base and 0 bases respectively, with 7 bases between them. Here the CDR3 reads CATSRGTLSYNEQFF. The CDR3 DNA reads TGTGCCACCAGCAGAGGAACTCTCTCCTACAATGAGCAGTTCTTC.

The rearrangement joins TRBV30 to TRBJ1-4; D unresolved. This CDR3 is built from 13 residues. V was cut by 2 bases and J by 4 bases, with 8 bases left in between. Per germline, CDR1 GTSNPN and CDR2 SVGIG (reference sequence). The DNA of the CDR3 is TGTGCCTGGAGTAGAGGAGATAATGAAAAACTGTTTTTT. Translated, it gives CAWSRGDNEKLFF.

The chain couples TRBV6-4 to TRBJ2-2; D is possibly TRBD2 (6 bases). This CDR3 contains 15 residues. CDR1 and CDR2 (germline): MRHNA, SNTAGT. V was shortened by 2 bases and J by 3 bases, with 10 bases between the two germline ends. The CDR3 loop reads CASSDDGGDTGELFF. In nucleotides, the CDR3 is TGTGCCAGCAGTGACGATGGCGGGGACACCGGGGAGCTGTTTTTT.